The 10 T cell receptor beta chains below come from one sample, sequenced in a study of T-cell memory formation after mild COVID-19. TCRdb fed the 5' RACE reads into MiXCR, producing one record per CDR3 protein. The sample has roughly 620,000 distinct CDR3 sequences; under 20% are singletons. Sample: PBMCs or a T cell subset sorted from them (not recorded which). These receptors were obtained from an adult woman who had mild COVID-19 (a few samples of this study predate the infection). Cell type and time point are not known.

This clonotype was recorded a few times. The chain uses TRBV7-3 and TRBJ2-5, with a possible D match to TRBD2 (7 bases). Germline CDR1 and CDR2: SGHTA and FQGTGA. This CDR3 is 14 amino acids long. V was cut by 8 bases and J by 5 bases, with 18 bases left in between. The CDR3 sequence is CASAKGGRLETQYF. The CDR3 bases are TGTGCCAGCGCCAAGGGGGGGCGGTTGGAGACCCAGTACTTC.

This chain joins TRBV18 and TRBJ2-7; D gene ambiguous. Per the germline V gene, CDR1 is KGHSH and CDR2 is LQKENI. Trimming pared 3 bases from V and 4 bases from J, leaving 10 bases between. The CDR3 is 13 residues long. The CDR3 sequence is CASSPFGEYEQYF. CDR3 coding DNA: TGTGCCAGCTCACCTTTTGGAGAATACGAGCAGTACTTC.

J is TRBJ2-5 and V is TRBV20-1; 16 bases fit TRBD2. In germline, CDR1 is DFQATT, CDR2 SNEGSKA (reference sequence). The length of the CDR3 is 18 residues. The V gene end was trimmed by 0 bases and the J gene end by 4 bases; junction bases not matched to a gene: 8. The CDR3 region has the DNA TGCAGTGCTAGAGATCCGGGACTAGCGGGGGGGCCATCAGAGACCCAGTACTTC. Translated: CSARDPGLAGGPSETQYF.

This clonotype was detected a few times. This chain connects TRBV7-2 to TRBJ2-1; TRBD2 agrees at 14 bases. The CDR3 contains 17 residues. Germline-derived CDR1 and CDR2 are SGHTA and FQGNSA. The V segment lost 5 bases and the J segment 4 bases; nucleotides outside the gene matches: 7. CDR3 amino acids: CASSLGTSGRGYNEQFF. In DNA, the CDR3 is TGTGCCAGCAGCCTAGGGACTAGCGGGAGAGGGTACAATGAGCAGTTCTTC.

This clonotype was seen a few times. The V and J genes are TRBV4-2 and TRBJ2-7, with 10 bases that match TRBD2. V lost 0 bases to trimming and J lost 4 bases; unmatched junction nucleotides: 9. The CDR3 has 17 residues. CDR1 is LGHNA and CDR2 is YNFKEQ in the germline V gene. CDR3 protein: CASSQEKGTSVGYEQYF. DNA for the CDR3: TGTGCCAGCAGCCAAGAGAAAGGGACTAGCGTCGGGTACGAGCAGTACTTC.

V usage is TRBV20-1 and J usage is TRBJ2-7; TRBD2 might be the D (6 bases). Trimming pared 6 bases from V and 7 bases from J, leaving 19 bases between. Germline V gene sequence: CDR1 DFQATT, CDR2 SNEGSKA (reference sequence). CDR3 length: 13 amino acids. CDR3 DNA: TGCAGTGCCCAGGGACTCCGGTGGGATGAGCAGTACTTC. It encodes CSAQGLRWDEQYF.

Concerning this clonotype itself: The limits of the CDR3 on the DNA are not certain, so only TCRdb's listed CDR3 is given. This chain joins TRBV12-3 or TRBV12-4 and TRBJ2-7. The CDR3 numbers 14 amino acids, ends counted. The CDR3 is CASSLLGMGYEQYF.

The CDR3 loop is CSAPLAGVLETQYF. For the CDR3, the DNA is TGCAGTGCACCACTAGCGGGAGTGTTGGAGACCCAGTACTTC. The chain combines TRBV20-1 with TRBJ2-5; 11 nucleotides match TRBD2. The CDR3 runs to 14 residues. V shed 6 bases, J shed 5 bases, and the junction held 8 bases outside the gene matches. Germline V gene sequence: CDR1 DFQATT, CDR2 SNEGSKA (reference sequence).

This clonotype was counted a few times. The chain couples TRBV4-2 to TRBJ2-1; D perhaps matches TRBD2 (5 bases). The CDR3 is 15 residues long. Germline-derived CDR1 and CDR2 are LGHNA and YNFKEQ. The V end lost 4 bases, the J end lost 8 bases, and 18 bases lay between the germline ends. CDR3 amino acids: CASSPRSDLTDEQFF. The CDR3 coding sequence is TGTGCCAGCAGCCCGCGCTCGGACTTAACAGATGAGCAGTTCTTC.

The table lists this clonotype with a few counts. The V gene is TRBV6-6, the J gene TRBJ1-1; 9 nucleotides align to TRBD1. This CDR3 is built from 14 residues. CDR1 and CDR2 (germline): MNHNY, SVGAGI (reference sequence). V was pared by 2 bases and J by 5 bases, with 3 bases of the junction left unmatched. The CDR3: CASSYPGQGTEAFF. In DNA form, the CDR3 reads TGTGCCAGCAGTTACCCCGGACAGGGGACTGAAGCTTTCTTT.